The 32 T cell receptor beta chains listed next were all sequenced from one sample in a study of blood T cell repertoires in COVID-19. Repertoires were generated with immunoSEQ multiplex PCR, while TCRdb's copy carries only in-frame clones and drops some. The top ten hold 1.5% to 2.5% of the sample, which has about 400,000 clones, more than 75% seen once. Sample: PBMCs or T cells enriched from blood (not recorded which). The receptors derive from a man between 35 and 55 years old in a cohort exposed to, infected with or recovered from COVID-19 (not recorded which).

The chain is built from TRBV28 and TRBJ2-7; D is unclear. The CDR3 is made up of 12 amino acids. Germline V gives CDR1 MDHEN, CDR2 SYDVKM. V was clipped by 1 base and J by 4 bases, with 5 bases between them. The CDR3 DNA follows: TGTGCCAGCAGTTTATCACTTTACGAGCAGTACTTC. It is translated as CASSLSLYEQYF.

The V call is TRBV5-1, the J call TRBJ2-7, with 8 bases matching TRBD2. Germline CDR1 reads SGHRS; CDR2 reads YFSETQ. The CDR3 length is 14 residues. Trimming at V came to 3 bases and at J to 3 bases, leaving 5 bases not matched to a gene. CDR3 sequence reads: CASSSRAGVYEQYF. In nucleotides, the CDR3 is TGCGCCAGCAGCTCTAGAGCGGGAGTCTACGAGCAGTACTTC.

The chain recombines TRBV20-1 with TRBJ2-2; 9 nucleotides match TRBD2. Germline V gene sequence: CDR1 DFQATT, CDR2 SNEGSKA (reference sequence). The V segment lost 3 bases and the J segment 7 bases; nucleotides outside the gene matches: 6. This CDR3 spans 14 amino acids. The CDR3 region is CSASSGSPGGELFF. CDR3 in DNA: TGCAGTGCTAGTAGCGGGAGCCCTGGCGGGGAGCTGTTTTTT.

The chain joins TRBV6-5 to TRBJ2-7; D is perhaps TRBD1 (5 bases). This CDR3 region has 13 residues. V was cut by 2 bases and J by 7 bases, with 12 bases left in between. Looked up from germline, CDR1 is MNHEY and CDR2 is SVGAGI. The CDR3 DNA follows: TGTGCCAGCAGTTACGGGGCCACGAAAGAGCAGTACTTC. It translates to CASSYGATKEQYF.

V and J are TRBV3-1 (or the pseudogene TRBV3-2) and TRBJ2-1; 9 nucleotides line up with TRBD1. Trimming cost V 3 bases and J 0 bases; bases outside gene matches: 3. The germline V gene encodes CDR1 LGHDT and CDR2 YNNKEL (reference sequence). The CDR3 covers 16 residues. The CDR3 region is CASSHRDRDSYNEQFF. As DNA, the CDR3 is TGTGCCAGCAGCCATAGGGACAGGGACTCCTACAATGAGCAGTTCTTC.

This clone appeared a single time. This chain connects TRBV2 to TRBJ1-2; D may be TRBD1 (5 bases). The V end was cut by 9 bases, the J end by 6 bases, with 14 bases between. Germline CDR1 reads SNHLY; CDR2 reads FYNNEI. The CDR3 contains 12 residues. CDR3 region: CARDKKGHGYTF. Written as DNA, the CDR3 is TGTGCCAGGGACAAAAAAGGGCATGGCTACACCTTC.

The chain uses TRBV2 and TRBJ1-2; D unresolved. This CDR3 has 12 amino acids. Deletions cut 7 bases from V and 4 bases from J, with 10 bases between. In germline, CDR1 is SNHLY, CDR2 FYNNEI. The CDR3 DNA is TGTGCCAGCAATAGCGGTCTCTATGGCTACACCTTC. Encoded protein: CASNSGLYGYTF.

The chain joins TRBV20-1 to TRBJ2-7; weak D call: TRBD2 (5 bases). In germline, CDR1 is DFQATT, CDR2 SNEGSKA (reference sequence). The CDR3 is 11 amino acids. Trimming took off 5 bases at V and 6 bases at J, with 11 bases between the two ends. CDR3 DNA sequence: TGCAGTGCTGTGGACTCTGGCGAGCAGTACTTC. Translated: CSAVDSGEQYF.

CDR3 amino acids: CASTTLWTGGTSLRANYGYTF. The CDR3 coding sequence is TGTGCCAGCACTACACTTTGGACAGGGGGGACCTCTCTTAGAGCTAACTATGGCTACACCTTC. This rearrangement joins TRBV28 to TRBJ1-2; 10 nucleotides match TRBD1. This CDR3 comprises 21 residues. J gave up 0 bases and V 7 bases, and 23 bases lay outside the gene matches. The germline V gene has CDR1 MDHEN and CDR2 SYDVKM.

In DNA form, the CDR3 reads TGCGCCAGCAGCCTCGGGAGCACGAATGAGCAGTTCTTC. Translating it yields CASSLGSTNEQFF. This sequence joins TRBV5-1 and TRBJ2-1; TRBD2 is a possible D gene (6 bases). Germline-derived CDR1 and CDR2 are SGHRS and YFSETQ. Trimming took off 4 bases at V and 7 bases at J, with 12 bases between the two ends. The CDR3 is made up of 13 amino acids. The entire variable domain, with the rest obtained from reference TRBV5-1 and TRBJ2-1, is as follows: KAGVTQTPRYLIKTRGQQVTLSCSPISGHRSVSWYQQTPGQGLQFLFEYFSETQRNKGNFPGRFSGRQFSNSRSEMNVSTLELGDSALYLCASSLGSTNEQFFGPGTRLTVL.

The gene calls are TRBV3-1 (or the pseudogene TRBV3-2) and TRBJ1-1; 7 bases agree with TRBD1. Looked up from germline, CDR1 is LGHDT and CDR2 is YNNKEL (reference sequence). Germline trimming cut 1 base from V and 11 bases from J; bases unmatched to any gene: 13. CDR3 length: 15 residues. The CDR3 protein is CASSQVVTQGGQAFF. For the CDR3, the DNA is TGTGCCAGCAGCCAAGTAGTTACGCAGGGGGGTCAGGCTTTCTTT.

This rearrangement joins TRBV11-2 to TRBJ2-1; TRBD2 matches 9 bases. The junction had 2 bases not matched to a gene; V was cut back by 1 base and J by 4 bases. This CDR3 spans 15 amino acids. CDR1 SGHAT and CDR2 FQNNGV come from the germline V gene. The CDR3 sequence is CASSLGLAEYNEQFF. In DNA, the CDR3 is TGTGCCAGCAGCTTAGGACTAGCGGAGTACAATGAGCAGTTCTTC.

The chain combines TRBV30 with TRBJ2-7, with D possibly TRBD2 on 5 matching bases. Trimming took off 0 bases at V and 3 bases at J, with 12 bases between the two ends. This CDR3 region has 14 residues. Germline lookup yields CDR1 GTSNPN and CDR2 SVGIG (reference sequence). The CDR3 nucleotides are TGTGCCTGGAGTGTACAAGAGGGCCTCTACGAGCAGTACTTC. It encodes CAWSVQEGLYEQYF.

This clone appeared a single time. CDR3: CASSLVGGRTTEAFF. CDR3 bases: TGTGCCAGCAGCTTGGTAGGGGGCCGGACCACTGAAGCTTTCTTT. The chain combines TRBV5-5 with TRBJ1-1; 7 bases line up with TRBD1. The CDR3 has 15 residues. Trimming at V came to 0 bases and at J to 4 bases, leaving 6 bases not matched to a gene. In germline, CDR1 is SGHKS, CDR2 YYEKEE (reference sequence).

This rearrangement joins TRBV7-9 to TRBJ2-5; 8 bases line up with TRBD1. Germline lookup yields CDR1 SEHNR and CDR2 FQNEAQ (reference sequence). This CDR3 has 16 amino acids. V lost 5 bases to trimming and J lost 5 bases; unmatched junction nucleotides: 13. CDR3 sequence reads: CASSLGQGLGLETQYF. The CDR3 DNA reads TGTGCCAGCAGCCTCGGACAGGGCCTAGGTTTGGAGACCCAGTACTTC.

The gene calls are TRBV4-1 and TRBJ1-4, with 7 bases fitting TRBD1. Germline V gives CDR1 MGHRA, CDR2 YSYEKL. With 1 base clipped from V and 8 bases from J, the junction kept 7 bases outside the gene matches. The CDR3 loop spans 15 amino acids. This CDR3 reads CASSQGRGRDEKLFF. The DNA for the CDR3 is TGCGCCAGCAGCCAAGGAAGGGGGCGGGACGAAAAACTGTTTTTT.

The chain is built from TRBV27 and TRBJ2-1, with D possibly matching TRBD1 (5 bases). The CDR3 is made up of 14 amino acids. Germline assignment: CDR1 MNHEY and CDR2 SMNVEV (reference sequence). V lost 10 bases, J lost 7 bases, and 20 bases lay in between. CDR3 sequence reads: CATKGLSLGNEQFF. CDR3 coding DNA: TGTGCCACTAAGGGGTTGAGTTTAGGAAATGAGCAGTTCTTC.

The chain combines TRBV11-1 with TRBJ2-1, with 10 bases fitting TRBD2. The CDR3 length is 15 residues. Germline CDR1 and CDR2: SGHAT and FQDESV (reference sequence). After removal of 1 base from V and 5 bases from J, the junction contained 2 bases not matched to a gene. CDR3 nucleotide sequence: TGTGCCAGCAGCTTAGGGACTAGCGGCGACAATGAGCAGTTCTTC. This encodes CASSLGTSGDNEQFF.

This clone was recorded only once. The CDR3 protein is CASSDPRRDEQYF. For the CDR3, the DNA is TGTGCCAGCAGCGACCCAAGGCGGGACGAGCAGTACTTC. The gene calls are TRBV28 and TRBJ2-7; perhaps TRBD2 as D (5 bases). Germline CDR1 MDHEN, CDR2 SYDVKM. V dropped 6 bases and J dropped 5 bases, with 14 bases sitting between them. The CDR3 covers 13 residues. The whole variable domain, remainder taken from reference TRBV28 and TRBJ2-7, is DVKVTQSSRYLVKRTGEKVFLECVQDMDHENMFWYRQDPGLGLRLIYFSYDVKMKEKGDIPEGYSVSREKKERFSLILESASTNQTSMYLCASSDPRRDEQYFGPGTRLTVT.

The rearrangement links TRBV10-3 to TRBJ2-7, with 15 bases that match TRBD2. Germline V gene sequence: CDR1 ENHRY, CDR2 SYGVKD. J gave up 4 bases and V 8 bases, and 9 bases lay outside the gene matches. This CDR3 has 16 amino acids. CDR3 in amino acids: CAIHTGLAGGRYEQYF. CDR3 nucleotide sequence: TGTGCCATCCATACGGGACTAGCGGGAGGTCGGTACGAGCAGTACTTC.

The CDR3 DNA is TGTGCCAGCAGCCGAGTAGGAGCTGGGGCCAACGTCCTGACTTTC. The encoded protein is CASSRVGAGANVLTF. This chain joins TRBV14 and TRBJ2-6; no clear D gene. This CDR3 region has 15 residues. V lost 4 bases and J 2 bases, leaving 9 bases between the germline ends. The germline CDR1 and CDR2 sequences are SGHDN and FVKESK.

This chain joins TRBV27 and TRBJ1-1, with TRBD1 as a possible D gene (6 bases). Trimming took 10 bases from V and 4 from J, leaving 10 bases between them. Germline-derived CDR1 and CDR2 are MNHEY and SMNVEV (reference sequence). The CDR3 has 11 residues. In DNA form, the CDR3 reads TGTGCCACCGTCAGGGGCACTGAAGCTTTCTTT. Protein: CATVRGTEAFF.

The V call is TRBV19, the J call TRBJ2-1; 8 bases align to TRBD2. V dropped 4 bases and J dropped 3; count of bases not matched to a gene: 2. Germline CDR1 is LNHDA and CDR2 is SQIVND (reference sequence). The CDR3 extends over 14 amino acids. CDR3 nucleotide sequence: TGTGCCAGTAGTAAACTAGCGGACTACAATGAGCAGTTCTTC. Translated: CASSKLADYNEQFF.

As DNA, the CDR3 is TGCAGCGTTGGGACAGGGGCTGGAAACACCATATATTTT. Encoded protein: CSVGTGAGNTIYF. The chain recombines TRBV29-1 with TRBJ1-3; 9 bases agree with TRBD1. V gave up 4 bases and J gave up 2 bases; unmatched junction bases: 0. Germline V gene lookup returns CDR1 SQVTM and CDR2 ANQGSEA. This CDR3 region has 13 residues.

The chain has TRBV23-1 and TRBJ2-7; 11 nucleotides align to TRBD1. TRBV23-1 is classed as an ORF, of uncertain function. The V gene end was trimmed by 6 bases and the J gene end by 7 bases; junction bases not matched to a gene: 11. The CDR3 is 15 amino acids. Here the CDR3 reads CASSKDRGRSWEQYF. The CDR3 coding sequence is TGCGCCAGCAGCAAGGACAGGGGGCGATCGTGGGAGCAGTACTTC.

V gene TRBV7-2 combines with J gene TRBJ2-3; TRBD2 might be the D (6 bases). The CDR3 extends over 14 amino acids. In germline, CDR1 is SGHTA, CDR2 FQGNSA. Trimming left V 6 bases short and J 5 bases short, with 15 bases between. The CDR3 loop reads CASRLRLVQDTQYF. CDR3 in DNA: TGTGCCAGCAGGTTAAGACTAGTGCAAGATACGCAGTATTTT.

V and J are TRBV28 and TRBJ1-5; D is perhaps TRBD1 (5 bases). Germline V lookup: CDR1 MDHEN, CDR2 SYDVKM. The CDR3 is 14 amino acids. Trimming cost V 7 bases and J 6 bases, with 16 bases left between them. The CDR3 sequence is CASTLGGGFQPQHF. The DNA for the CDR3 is TGTGCCAGCACCCTGGGGGGGGGATTTCAGCCCCAGCATTTT.

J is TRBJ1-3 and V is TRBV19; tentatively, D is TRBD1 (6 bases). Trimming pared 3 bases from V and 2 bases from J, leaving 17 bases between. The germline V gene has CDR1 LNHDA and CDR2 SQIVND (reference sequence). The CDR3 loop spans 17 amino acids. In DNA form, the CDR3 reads TGTGCCAGTAGTATGAAGACAGGAAGTATCGCTGGAAACACCATATATTTT. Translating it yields CASSMKTGSIAGNTIYF.

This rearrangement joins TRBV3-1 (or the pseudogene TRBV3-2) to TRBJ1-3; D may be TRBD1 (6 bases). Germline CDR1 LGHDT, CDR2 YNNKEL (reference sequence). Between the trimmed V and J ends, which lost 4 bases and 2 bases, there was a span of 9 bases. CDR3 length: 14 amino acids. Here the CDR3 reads CASSPRGAGNTIYF. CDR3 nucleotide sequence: TGTGCCAGCAGCCCCAGGGGTGCTGGAAACACCATATATTTT.

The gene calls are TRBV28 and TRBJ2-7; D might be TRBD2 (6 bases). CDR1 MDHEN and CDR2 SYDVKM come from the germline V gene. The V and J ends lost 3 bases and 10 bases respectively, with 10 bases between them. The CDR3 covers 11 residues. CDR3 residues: CASSLTRGQYF. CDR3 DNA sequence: TGTGCCAGCAGTTTGACTAGGGGTCAGTACTTC.

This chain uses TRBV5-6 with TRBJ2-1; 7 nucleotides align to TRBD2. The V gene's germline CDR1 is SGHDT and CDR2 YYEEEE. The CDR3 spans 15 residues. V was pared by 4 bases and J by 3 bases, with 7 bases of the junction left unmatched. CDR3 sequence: CASSPVRTSYNEQFF. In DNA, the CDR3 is TGTGCCAGCAGCCCCGTGCGGACTAGCTACAATGAGCAGTTCTTC. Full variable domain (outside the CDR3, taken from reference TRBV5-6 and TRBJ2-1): DAGVTQSPTHLIKTRGQQVTLRCSPKSGHDTVSWYQQALGQGPQFIFQYYEEEERQRGNFPDRFSGHQFPNYSSELNVNALLLGDSALYLCASSPVRTSYNEQFFGPGTRLTVL.

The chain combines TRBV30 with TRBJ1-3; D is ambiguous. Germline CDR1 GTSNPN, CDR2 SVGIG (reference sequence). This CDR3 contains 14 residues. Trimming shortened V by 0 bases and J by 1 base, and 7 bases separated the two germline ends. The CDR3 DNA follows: TGTGCCTGGAGTGTTTCCGCGTCTGGAAACACCATATATTTT. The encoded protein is CAWSVSASGNTIYF. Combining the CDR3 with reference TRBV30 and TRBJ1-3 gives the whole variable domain SQTIHQWPATLVQPVGSPLSLECTVEGTSNPNLYWYRQAAGRGLQLLFYSVGIGQISSEVPQNLSASRPQDRQFILSSKKLLLSDSGFYLCAWSVSASGNTIYFGEGSWLTVV.